This T cell receptor (beta chain) was retrieved from a study of T cell changes during pregnancy in multiple sclerosis. TCRdb's table, derived via immunoSEQ multiplex PCR, lists solely in-frame clones and lacks some. Among around 66,000 clones listed, about nine tenths were seen once. Trimming at V came to 4 bases and at J to 6 bases, leaving 7 bases not matched to a gene. CDR1 is LNHDA, CDR2 SQIVND, per germline (reference sequence). The CDR3 covers 14 residues. The rearrangement links TRBV19 to TRBJ1-1; 8 bases are a match to TRBD1. The clonotype comes from a female donor in good health, enrolled as a control in a pregnancy study. The specimen comprised peripheral blood, sampled after pregnancy. CDR3 residues: CASSTSGGRPEAFF. As DNA, the CDR3 is TGTGCCAGTAGTACTTCAGGGGGCAGACCTGAAGCTTTCTTT.